This T cell receptor beta chain comes out of a study of T-cell reconstitution after alpha-beta-depleted transplantation in children. Researchers prepared the TCRbeta library using unique molecular identifiers, the study reports. TCRdb fed the PCR reads into MiXCR, producing one record per CDR3 protein. This repertoire shows hundreds of thousands of distinct CDR3 sequences, approximately 15% found once; its top ten account for around 5%. The count of this clonotype is one. Germline V lookup: CDR1 SGHVS, CDR2 FNYEAQ. Trimming pared 4 bases from V and 5 bases from J, leaving 12 bases between. This CDR3 has 13 amino acids.

This clonotype was sampled from a male patient younger than 18 who had a stem cell transplant for acute lymphoblastic leukemia, so the T cells may come from the graft donor. The input for sequencing was PBMCs, mostly from graft donor cells, taken 360 days after TCRalphabeta/CD19-depleted stem cell transplant. This chain uses TRBV7-6 with TRBJ2-7, with D perhaps TRBD2 (5 bases). Here the CDR3 reads CASSSPGSDEQYF. CDR3 coding DNA: TGTGCCAGCAGCTCCCCGGGAAGTGACGAGCAGTACTTC.